The present TCR beta chain was sequenced within a study of radiation and T cells in renal cell carcinoma. Trimming cost V 10 bases and J 0 bases, with 17 bases left between them. CDR3 size: 15 residues. Germline V gene lookup returns CDR1 MGHDK and CDR2 SYGVNS. Clones were sequenced by immunoSEQ multiplex PCR, and TCRdb holds only the in-frame ones, with some missing. The sample lists 150,000 to 200,000 clones; around 89% were seen once. Study outcomes and limitations: From baseline, blood top tumor clonotypes peaked at 2 weeks post-radiation.

Sample time point: blood 4 weeks post-SBRT, at nephrectomy. Treatment described: 15 Gy SBRT to primary tumor, nephrectomy 4 weeks later. Nephrectomy followed 15 Gy stereotactic body radiation by 4 weeks. As regards this clone: The antigen is not known.

The gene calls are TRBV25-1 and TRBJ2-3; D unclear. The sample was blood, taken from a patient whose treatment included radiotherapy and nephrectomy. The clonotype originates from a woman between 50 and 59 years old with renal cell carcinoma. CDR3 sequence reads: CATNDPSRSTDTQYF. CDR3 in DNA: TGTGCCACCAACGACCCATCTCGTAGCACAGATACGCAGTATTTT.